This TCR beta chain was identified during a study of blood T cell repertoires in COVID-19. As for the study in general: Some COVID-19 samples were acute and others convalescent; all came from the United States, Italy and Spain. T cells, B-cell-depleted T cells, or PBMCs provided the cDNA or gDNA that served as material.

In the authors' methods: Counts of nucleated cells, estimated from reference gene primer amplification, were obtained. This table comes from immunoSEQ multiplex PCR, and its TCRdb copy is limited to in-frame clones, with some not included. The V and J calls and clone size were taken over from that table, and D and trimming were inferred from the DNA. In the table there are nearly 55,000 clones, around 93% of which are singletons. After removal of 5 bases from V and 1 base from J, the junction contained 5 bases not matched to a gene. This CDR3 is built from 16 residues. The germline V gene has CDR1 MDHEN and CDR2 SYDVKM.

The rearrangement uses TRBV28 and TRBJ2-3, with 11 bases lining up with TRBD2. Sample: peripheral blood. This sequence was found in a woman aged 60 to 75 with active or convalescent COVID-19. The CDR3 spells CASSKIAGGGTDTQYF. The CDR3 nucleotides are TGTGCCAGCAGTAAGATAGCGGGAGGGGGCACAGATACGCAGTATTTT.